Below, one T cell receptor (beta chain) is given with its context. The time point was: newly diagnosed GD, antithyroid drugs for less than 3 months. The TCR library was made from RNA that had been extracted from PBMCs in TRIzol. The data were obtained in a study of regulatory T cells in long-lasting Graves disease. Researchers made TCR beta libraries by using iRepertoire HTBI primers and running Arm-PCR on CDR3 regions. TCRdb re-analysed the multiplex PCR reads in MiXCR, keeping a single row per CDR3 protein. The sample shows 350,000 to 450,000 distinct CDR3 sequences, approximately 16% of them seen only once. Germline V gives CDR1 MGHRA, CDR2 YSYEKL. Germline trimming cut 3 bases from V and 6 bases from J; bases unmatched to any gene: 14. The length of the CDR3 is 17 residues. The same data also went into a second study, on T cells in Graves' hyperthyroidism and ophthalmopathy. Per that paper: Graves' hyperthyroidism without ophthalmopathy progression within 18 months was termed stable.

The rearrangement links TRBV4-1 to TRBJ1-5; 7 nucleotides match TRBD1. This sequence originates from a man aged 35-49 years with Graves disease. The specimen comprised peripheral blood mononuclear cells (PBMCs), sampled at new diagnosis, from a patient treated with antithyroid drugs. The CDR3 spells CASSQVPDPDRPQPQHF. The CDR3 nucleotides read TGCGCCAGCAGCCAGGTCCCTGATCCGGACAGGCCTCAGCCCCAGCATTTT.